These 20 T cell receptor beta chains originate from one sample sequenced in a study of regulatory T cells in long-lasting Graves disease. The time point denotes: persistent/refractory GD, antithyroid drugs over 5 years with positive TRAb. From PBMCs, RNA was extracted and then used to make the TCR library. Combining iRepertoire HTBI primers with Arm-PCR of CDR3 regions, the authors built TCR beta libraries. TCRdb independently ran MiXCR on the multiplex PCR reads; one entry per CDR3 protein. The sample lists 300,000 to 500,000 distinct CDR3 sequences; around 20% were seen once. The source material was peripheral blood mononuclear cells (PBMCs), sampled when the disease was refractory, from a patient treated with antithyroid drugs. These receptors were taken from a female donor with Graves disease.

This clonotype turned up a few times. This chain joins TRBV7-9 and TRBJ2-2; D is uncertain. The CDR3 is 16 residues long. Between the trimmed V and J ends, which lost 1 base and 3 bases, there was a span of 12 bases. Germline CDR1 is SEHNR and CDR2 is FQNEAQ (reference sequence). The CDR3 protein is CASSLGSASYTGELFF. CDR3 nucleotide sequence: TGTGCCAGCAGCTTAGGGTCAGCCAGCTACACCGGGGAGCTGTTTTTT.

The chain is built from TRBV20-1 and TRBJ1-2; 10 bases map to TRBD1. The CDR3 extends over 12 amino acids. Germline CDR1 is DFQATT and CDR2 is SNEGSKA (reference sequence). Trimming cost V 5 bases and J 8 bases; bases outside gene matches: 5. The CDR3: CSAWDRGGGYTF. The CDR3 bases are TGCAGTGCTTGGGACAGGGGAGGAGGCTACACCTTC.

The chain links TRBV7-2 to TRBJ1-6; the match to TRBD1 covers 7 bases. Germline V lookup: CDR1 SGHTA, CDR2 FQGNSA. J lost 7 bases, V lost 5 bases, and 11 bases had no gene match. The CDR3 runs to 16 residues. The CDR3 DNA is TGTGCCAGCAGCATCGCACCGACAGGGACCAATTCACCCCTCCACTTT. Protein product: CASSIAPTGTNSPLHF.

The rearrangement joins TRBV7-9 to TRBJ2-7, with D possibly being TRBD2 (6 bases). Germline assignment: CDR1 SEHNR and CDR2 FQNEAQ (reference sequence). Trimming removed 5 bases from V and 4 bases from J, with 15 bases in between. The CDR3 covers 14 residues. CDR3 nucleotide sequence: TGTGCCAGCAGCCAAGGAGGGCCCGGGTACGAGCAGTACTTC. Translation: CASSQGGPGYEQYF.

The rearrangement joins TRBV20-1 to TRBJ1-2, with D perhaps TRBD1 (6 bases). The germline V gene has CDR1 DFQATT and CDR2 SNEGSKA (reference sequence). The CDR3 is 14 amino acids. The V gene lost 0 bases and the J gene lost 4 bases, with 12 bases spanning the gap. The CDR3 loop reads CSARDSSGAYGYTF. The CDR3 DNA sequence: TGCAGTGCTAGAGATTCGTCAGGGGCCTATGGCTACACCTTC.

Only a few counts were recorded for this clonotype. The chain uses TRBV7-8 and TRBJ2-7; D gene unclear. V was cut by 1 base and J by 3 bases, with 10 bases left in between. CDR3 length: 14 residues. Germline-derived CDR1 and CDR2 are SGHVS and FQNEAQ. In DNA form, the CDR3 reads TGTGCCAGCAGCTTAGTGGCGGCCGACTACGAGCAGTACTTC. Translated, it gives CASSLVAADYEQYF.

V and J are TRBV19 and TRBJ1-1; the D is unclear. V gave up 4 bases and J gave up 1 base, with 16 bases separating them. This CDR3 spans 16 amino acids. CDR1 is LNHDA and CDR2 is SQIVND in the germline V gene (reference sequence). The CDR3, as DNA: TGTGCCAGTAGTACGGAGTATGCGGGCGAGAACACTGAAGCTTTCTTT. Protein sequence: CASSTEYAGENTEAFF.

This sequence joins TRBV7-6 and TRBJ2-7; 7 positions agree with TRBD1. The CDR3 is 16 amino acids. The J segment lost 0 bases and the V segment lost 1 base, leaving 6 bases of the junction unmatched. The germline gives CDR1 SGHVS, CDR2 FNYEAQ. This CDR3 reads CASSLGGRTGSYEQYF. CDR3 nucleotide sequence: TGTGCCAGCAGCTTAGGTGGGCGGACAGGCTCCTACGAGCAGTACTTC. Full variable domain (outside the CDR3, taken from reference TRBV7-6 and TRBJ2-7): GAGVSQSPRYKVTKRGQDVALRCDPISGHVSLYWYRQALGQGPEFLTYFNYEAQQDKSGLPNDRFSAERPEGSISTLTIQRTEQRDSAMYRCASSLGGRTGSYEQYFGPGTRLTVT.

This clonotype was counted at least ten times. V gene TRBV6-1 combines with J gene TRBJ2-5, with TRBD2 matching over 12 bases. Losses at the gene ends were 10 bases for V and 4 bases for J; bases not matched to a gene: 19. Germline CDR1 reads MNHNS; CDR2 reads SASEGT. The CDR3 consists of 18 residues. The CDR3 DNA sequence: TGTGCCATCCGACGACTGGCTAGCGGGAGGGCCGGACGAGAGACCCAGTACTTC. This encodes CAIRRLASGRAGRETQYF.

This chain connects TRBV30 to TRBJ2-1; TRBD2 aligns across 9 bases. This CDR3 contains 13 residues. Per germline, CDR1 GTSNPN and CDR2 SVGIG (reference sequence). The trim removed 4 bases at V and 9 bases at J, leaving 7 bases unmatched. CDR3 amino acids: CAWKIAGAIEQFF. The CDR3 DNA reads as TGTGCCTGGAAAATAGCGGGAGCGATTGAGCAGTTCTTC. Using reference TRBV30 and TRBJ2-1 for the parts outside the CDR3, the full variable domain is SQTIHQWPATLVQPVGSPLSLECTVEGTSNPNLYWYRQAAGRGLQLLFYSVGIGQISSEVPQNLSASRPQDRQFILSSKKLLLSDSGFYLCAWKIAGAIEQFFGPGTRLTVL.

The sample holds a few counts of this clonotype. The chain links TRBV20-1 to TRBJ2-7; perhaps TRBD1 as D (6 bases). CDR1 is DFQATT, CDR2 SNEGSKA, per germline (reference sequence). V was shortened by 6 bases and J by 4 bases, with 13 bases between the two germline ends. The CDR3 extends over 12 amino acids. The chain's CDR3 is CSAKGQFYEQYF. CDR3 coding DNA: TGCAGTGCCAAAGGACAGTTTTACGAGCAGTACTTC.

This clonotype was counted a few times. This rearrangement joins TRBV29-1 to TRBJ2-3; D possibly matches TRBD1 or TRBD2 (5 bases each). The V end lost 8 bases, the J end lost 4 bases, and 13 bases lay between the germline ends. Germline-derived CDR1 and CDR2 are SQVTM and ANQGSEA. The CDR3 contains 12 residues. CDR3 sequence: CSIPMGPDTQYF. CDR3 nucleotide sequence: TGCAGCATCCCGATGGGACCAGATACGCAGTATTTT.

This clonotype was recorded a few times. The chain combines TRBV12-5 with TRBJ2-7; D gene ambiguous. The germline gives CDR1 LGHNT, CDR2 FRNRAP. The CDR3 is 13 residues long. The V end lost 5 bases, the J end lost 4 bases, and 12 bases lay between the germline ends. This CDR3 reads CASGTAGFYEQYF. The CDR3 DNA reads TGTGCTAGTGGTACCGCCGGGTTTTACGAGCAGTACTTC.

This clonotype was seen at least ten times. The chain joins TRBV12-3 or TRBV12-4 to TRBJ2-4; the D is unclear. Trimming took 6 bases from V and 1 from J, leaving 10 bases between them. CDR3 size: 14 residues. This CDR3 reads CASSIPGAKNIQYF. CDR3 in DNA: TGTGCCAGCAGCATCCCCGGGGCCAAAAACATTCAGTACTTC.

This clonotype was seen many times. The chain recombines TRBV27 with TRBJ2-2; D possibly corresponds to TRBD1 (6 bases). Germline V gives CDR1 MNHEY, CDR2 SMNVEV (reference sequence). V was clipped by 6 bases and J by 5 bases, with 16 bases between them. The CDR3 runs to 15 residues. CDR3 DNA sequence: TGTGCCAGCAGCAGCAGGGGTGTTGGGACCGGGGAGCTGTTTTTT. As protein: CASSSRGVGTGELFF.

In its sample, this clonotype was seen many times. An end of the junction differs from the germline gene, which may be a read error. V gene TRBV12-3 or TRBV12-4 combines with J gene TRBJ1-1; D gene unclear. CDR3 length: 14 amino acids. CDR3 in amino acids: CASRLVGRNTEAFF. As DNA, the CDR3 is TGTGCCAGCAGGTTAGTAGGGAGGAACACTGAAGCTTTCTTT.

This clonotype was recorded only once. Being one base from a much bigger clone, this may be a read error. V and J are TRBV6-5 and TRBJ1-2; TRBD1 is a possible D gene (6 bases). CDR3 length equals 14 residues. Germline V gene lookup returns CDR1 MNHEY and CDR2 SVGAGI. The CDR3 nucleotides read TGTGCCAGCGGTTACGTCGCAGGGGCAGAGAGCTACACCTTC. The encoded protein is CASGYVAGAESYTF.

At least ten counts were recorded for this clonotype. J is TRBJ1-1 and V is TRBV20-1, with a possible D match to TRBD1 (6 bases). The germline CDR1 and CDR2 sequences are DFQATT and SNEGSKA (reference sequence). The CDR3 is 15 residues long. V was clipped by 3 bases and J by 1 base, with 15 bases between them. CDR3 sequence: CSASPYRDSNTEAFF. DNA of the CDR3: TGCAGTGCTAGCCCGTACAGGGACTCGAACACTGAAGCTTTCTTT.

This clonotype was detected only once. A read error may produce the germline difference seen at one junction end. The CDR3 loop reads CAWSVGQDGSERYTIHF. The CDR3, as DNA: TGTGCCTGGAGTGTTGGGCAGGACGGGTCCGAGCGGTACACCATACATTTT. The gene calls are TRBV30 and TRBJ1-3; D unclear. The CDR3 runs to 17 residues. Germline lookup yields CDR1 GTSNPN and CDR2 SVGIG (reference sequence).

For this clonotype: This may arise from a read error, as a much more abundant clone is one base away. The chain carries TRBV29-1 and TRBJ1-2, with D tentatively TRBD1 (5 bases). CDR3 length equals 15 residues. Germline V lookup: CDR1 SQVTM, CDR2 ANQGSEA. CDR3 sequence: CGVGRAEGKFYGYTF. The CDR3 nucleotides read TGCGGCGTTGGGAGGGCAGAGGGGAAGTTCTATGGCTACACCTTC.